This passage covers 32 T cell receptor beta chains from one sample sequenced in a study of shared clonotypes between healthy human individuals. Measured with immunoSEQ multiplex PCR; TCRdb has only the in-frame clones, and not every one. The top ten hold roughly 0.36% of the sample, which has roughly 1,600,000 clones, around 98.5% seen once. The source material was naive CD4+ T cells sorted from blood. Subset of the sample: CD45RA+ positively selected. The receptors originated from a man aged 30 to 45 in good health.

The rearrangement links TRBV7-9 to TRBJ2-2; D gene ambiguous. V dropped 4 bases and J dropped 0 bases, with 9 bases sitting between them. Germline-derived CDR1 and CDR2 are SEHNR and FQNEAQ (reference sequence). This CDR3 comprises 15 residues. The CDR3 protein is CASSSRSPNTGELFF. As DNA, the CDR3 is TGTGCCAGCAGCTCCCGCAGTCCGAACACCGGGGAGCTGTTTTTT.

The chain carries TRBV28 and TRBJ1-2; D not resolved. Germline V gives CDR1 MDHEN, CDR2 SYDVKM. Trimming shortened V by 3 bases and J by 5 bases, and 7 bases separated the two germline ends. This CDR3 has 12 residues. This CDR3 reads CASSFREYGYTF. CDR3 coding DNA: TGTGCCAGCAGTTTTCGGGAATATGGCTACACCTTC.

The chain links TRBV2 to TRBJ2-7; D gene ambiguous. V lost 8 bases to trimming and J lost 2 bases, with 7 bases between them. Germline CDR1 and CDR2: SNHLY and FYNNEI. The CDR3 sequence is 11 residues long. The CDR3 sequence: CASVIPYEQYF. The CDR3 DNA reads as TGTGCCAGCGTTATCCCCTACGAGCAGTACTTC.

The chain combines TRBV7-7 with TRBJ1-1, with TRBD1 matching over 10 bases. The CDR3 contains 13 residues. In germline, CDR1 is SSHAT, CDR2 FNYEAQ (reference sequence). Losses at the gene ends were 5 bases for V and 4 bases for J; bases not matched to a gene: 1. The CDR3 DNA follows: TGTGCCAGCAGCAGGACAGGGGGCACTGAAGCTTTCTTT. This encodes CASSRTGGTEAFF.

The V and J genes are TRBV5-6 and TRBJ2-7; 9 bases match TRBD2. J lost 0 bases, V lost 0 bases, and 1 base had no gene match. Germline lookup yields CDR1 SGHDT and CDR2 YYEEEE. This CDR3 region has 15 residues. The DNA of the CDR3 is TGTGCCAGCAGCTTGGGTAGCGGGAGCTCCTACGAGCAGTACTTC. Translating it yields CASSLGSGSSYEQYF.

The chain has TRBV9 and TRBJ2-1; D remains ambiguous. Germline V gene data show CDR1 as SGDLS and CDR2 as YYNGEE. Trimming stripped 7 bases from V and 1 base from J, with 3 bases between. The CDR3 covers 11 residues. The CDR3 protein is CASGSYNEQFF. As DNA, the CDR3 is TGTGCCAGCGGATCCTACAATGAGCAGTTCTTC.

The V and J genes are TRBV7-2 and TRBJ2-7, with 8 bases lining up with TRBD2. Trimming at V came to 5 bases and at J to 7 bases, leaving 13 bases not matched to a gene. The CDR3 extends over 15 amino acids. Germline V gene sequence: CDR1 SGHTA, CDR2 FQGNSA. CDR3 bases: TGTGCCAGCAGCCCGCTTCCAGCGGGAGCGGGTGAGCAGTACTTC. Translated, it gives CASSPLPAGAGEQYF.

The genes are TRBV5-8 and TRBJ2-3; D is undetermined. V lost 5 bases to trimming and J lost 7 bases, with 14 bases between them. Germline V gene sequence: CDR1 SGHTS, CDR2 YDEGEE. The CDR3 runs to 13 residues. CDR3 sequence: CASRRSWDYTQYF. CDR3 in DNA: TGTGCCAGCAGGCGCTCGTGGGATTATACGCAGTATTTT.

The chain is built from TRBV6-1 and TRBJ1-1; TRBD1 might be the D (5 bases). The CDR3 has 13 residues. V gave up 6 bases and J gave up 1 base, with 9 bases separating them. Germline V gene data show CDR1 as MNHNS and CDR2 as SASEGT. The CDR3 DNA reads TGTGCCAGCAGACAGGAACCGAACACTGAAGCTTTCTTT. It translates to CASRQEPNTEAFF.

The CDR3 DNA follows: TGTGCCAGCAGTGCTGGCGAGAGGGGCGGATTGAGCAATCAGCCCCAGCATTTT. It is translated as CASSAGERGGLSNQPQHF. The V call is TRBV2, the J call TRBJ1-5; maybe TRBD1 (5 bases). This CDR3 contains 18 residues. V was shortened by 4 bases and J by 1 base, with 20 bases between the two germline ends. Germline V CDR1 and CDR2: SNHLY, FYNNEI.

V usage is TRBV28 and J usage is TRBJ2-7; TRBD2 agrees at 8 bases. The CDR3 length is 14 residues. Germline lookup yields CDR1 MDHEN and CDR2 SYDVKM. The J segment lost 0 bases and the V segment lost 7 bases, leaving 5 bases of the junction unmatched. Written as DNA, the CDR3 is TGTGCCAGCACCGAAAGCGGGAGCTCCTACGAGCAGTACTTC. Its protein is CASTESGSSYEQYF.

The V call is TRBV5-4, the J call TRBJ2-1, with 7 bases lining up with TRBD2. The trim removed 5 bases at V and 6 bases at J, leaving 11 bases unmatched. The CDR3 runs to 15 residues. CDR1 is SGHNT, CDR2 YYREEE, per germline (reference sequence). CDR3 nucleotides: TGTGCCAGCAGATACGGAACTATAGCGGGCAATGAGCAGTTCTTC. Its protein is CASRYGTIAGNEQFF.

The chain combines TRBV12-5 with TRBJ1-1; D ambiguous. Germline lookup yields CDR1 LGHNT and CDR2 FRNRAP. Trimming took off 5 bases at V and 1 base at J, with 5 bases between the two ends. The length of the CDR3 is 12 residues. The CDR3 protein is CASGRWNTEAFF. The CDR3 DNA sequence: TGTGCTAGTGGTCGATGGAACACTGAAGCTTTCTTT.

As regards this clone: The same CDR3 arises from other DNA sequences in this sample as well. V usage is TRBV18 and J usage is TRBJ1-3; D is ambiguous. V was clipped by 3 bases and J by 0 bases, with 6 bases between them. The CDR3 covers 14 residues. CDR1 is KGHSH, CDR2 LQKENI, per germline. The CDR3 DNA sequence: TGTGCCAGCTCACCGGGGATCTCTGGAAACACCATATATTTT. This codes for CASSPGISGNTIYF.

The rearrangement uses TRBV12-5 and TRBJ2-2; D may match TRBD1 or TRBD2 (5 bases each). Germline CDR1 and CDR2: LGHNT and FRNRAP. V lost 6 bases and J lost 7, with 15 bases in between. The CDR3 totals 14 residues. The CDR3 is CASGKGTFGGELFF. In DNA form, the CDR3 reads TGTGCTAGTGGCAAGGGGACGTTTGGCGGGGAGCTGTTTTTT.

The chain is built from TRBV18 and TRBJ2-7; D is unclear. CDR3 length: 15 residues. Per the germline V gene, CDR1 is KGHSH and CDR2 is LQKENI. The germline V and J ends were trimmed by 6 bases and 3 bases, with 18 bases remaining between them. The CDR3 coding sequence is TGTGCCAGCTCCCTCCCCGTCCTGCCCGTCTACGAGCAGTACTTC. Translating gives CASSLPVLPVYEQYF.

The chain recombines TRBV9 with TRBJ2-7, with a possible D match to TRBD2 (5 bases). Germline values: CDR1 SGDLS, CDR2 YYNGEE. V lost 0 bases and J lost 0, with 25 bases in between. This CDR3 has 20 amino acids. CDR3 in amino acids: CASSVDPRGTGGRSSYEQYF. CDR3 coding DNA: TGTGCCAGCAGCGTAGACCCACGGGGAACGGGTGGCCGTAGCTCCTACGAGCAGTACTTC.

CDR3: CASSSRGLAKNIQYF. The CDR3 region has the DNA TGTGCCAGCAGTTCCCGGGGACTAGCCAAAAACATTCAGTACTTC. This chain connects TRBV27 to TRBJ2-4, with D possibly matching TRBD2 (6 bases). There are 15 residues in the CDR3. Trimming took 4 bases from V and 0 from J, leaving 10 bases between them. Germline CDR1 is MNHEY and CDR2 is SMNVEV (reference sequence).

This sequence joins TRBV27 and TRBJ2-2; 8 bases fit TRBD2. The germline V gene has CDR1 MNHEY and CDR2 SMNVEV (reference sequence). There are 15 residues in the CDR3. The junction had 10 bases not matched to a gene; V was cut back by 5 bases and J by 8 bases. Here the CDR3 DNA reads TGTGCCAGCAGTCTTCCCCGAGCGGGAGTTGGGGAGCTGTTTTTT. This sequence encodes CASSLPRAGVGELFF.

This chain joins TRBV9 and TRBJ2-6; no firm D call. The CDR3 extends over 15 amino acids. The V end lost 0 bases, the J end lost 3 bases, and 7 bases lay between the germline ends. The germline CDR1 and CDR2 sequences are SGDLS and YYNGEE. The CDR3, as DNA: TGTGCCAGCAGCGTAGGTGGCGGTGGGGCCAACGTCCTGACTTTC. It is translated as CASSVGGGGANVLTF.

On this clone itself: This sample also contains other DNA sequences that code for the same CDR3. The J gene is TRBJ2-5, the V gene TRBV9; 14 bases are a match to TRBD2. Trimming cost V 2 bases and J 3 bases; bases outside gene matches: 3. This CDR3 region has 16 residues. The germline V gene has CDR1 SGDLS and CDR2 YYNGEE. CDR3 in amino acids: CASSVGLAGVEETQYF. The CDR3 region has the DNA TGTGCCAGCAGCGTGGGACTAGCGGGGGTGGAAGAGACCCAGTACTTC.

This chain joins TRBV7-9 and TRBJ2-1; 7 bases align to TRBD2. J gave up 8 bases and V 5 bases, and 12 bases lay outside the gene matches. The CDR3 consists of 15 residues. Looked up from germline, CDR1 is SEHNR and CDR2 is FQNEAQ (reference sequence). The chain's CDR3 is CASSPGTIRRDEQFF. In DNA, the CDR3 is TGTGCCAGCAGCCCCGGGACTATCCGTCGCGATGAGCAGTTCTTC. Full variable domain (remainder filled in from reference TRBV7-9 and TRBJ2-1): DTGVSQNPRHKITKRGQNVTFRCDPISEHNRLYWYRQTLGQGPEFLTYFQNEAQLEKSRLLSDRFSAERPKGSFSTLEIQRTEQGDSAMYLCASSPGTIRRDEQFFGPGTRLTVL.

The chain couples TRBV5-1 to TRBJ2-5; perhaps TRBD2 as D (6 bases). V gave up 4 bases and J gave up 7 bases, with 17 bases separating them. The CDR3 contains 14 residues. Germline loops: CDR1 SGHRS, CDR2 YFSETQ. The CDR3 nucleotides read TGCGCCAGCAGCGGGGGGACCGGGGGTTCGACCCAGTACTTC. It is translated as CASSGGTGGSTQYF. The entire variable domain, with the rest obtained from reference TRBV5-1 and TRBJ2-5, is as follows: KAGVTQTPRYLIKTRGQQVTLSCSPISGHRSVSWYQQTPGQGLQFLFEYFSETQRNKGNFPGRFSGRQFSNSRSEMNVSTLELGDSALYLCASSGGTGGSTQYFGPGTRLLVL.

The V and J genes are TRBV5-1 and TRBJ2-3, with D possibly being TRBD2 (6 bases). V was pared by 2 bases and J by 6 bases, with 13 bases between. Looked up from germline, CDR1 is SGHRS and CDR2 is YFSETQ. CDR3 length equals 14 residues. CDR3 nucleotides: TGCGCCAGCAGCTTCGGGACTCCTGCGGATACGCAGTATTTT. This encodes CASSFGTPADTQYF. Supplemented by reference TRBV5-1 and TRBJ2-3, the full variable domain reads KAGVTQTPRYLIKTRGQQVTLSCSPISGHRSVSWYQQTPGQGLQFLFEYFSETQRNKGNFPGRFSGRQFSNSRSEMNVSTLELGDSALYLCASSFGTPADTQYFGPGTRLTVL.

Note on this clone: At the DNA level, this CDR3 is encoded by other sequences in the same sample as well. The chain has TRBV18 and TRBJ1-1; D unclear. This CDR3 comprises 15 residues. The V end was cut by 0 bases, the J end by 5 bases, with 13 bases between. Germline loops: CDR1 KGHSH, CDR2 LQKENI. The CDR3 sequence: CASSPPSGRGTEAFF. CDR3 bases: TGTGCCAGCTCACCACCGAGTGGGCGAGGGACTGAAGCTTTCTTT.

The CDR3, as DNA: TGTGCCAGCTCACCCTTACCTCAGACCGCCGGAGGGACTGAACTGTTTTTT. This gives the protein CASSPLPQTAGGTELFF. V is TRBV18 and J is TRBJ1-4, with D perhaps matching TRBD1 (5 bases). Trimming pared 3 bases from V and 12 bases from J, leaving 26 bases between. CDR1 and CDR2 (germline): KGHSH, LQKENI. There are 17 residues in the CDR3.

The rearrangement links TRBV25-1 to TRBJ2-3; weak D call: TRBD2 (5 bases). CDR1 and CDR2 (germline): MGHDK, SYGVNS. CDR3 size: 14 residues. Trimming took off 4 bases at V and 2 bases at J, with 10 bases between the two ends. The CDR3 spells CASSALVNTDTQYF. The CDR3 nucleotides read TGTGCCAGCAGTGCACTAGTGAACACAGATACGCAGTATTTT.

This chain's CDR3 is CASSEGDPLLDEQFF. In DNA form, the CDR3 reads TGTGCCAGCAGTGAGGGGGATCCCCTTTTAGATGAGCAGTTCTTC. The gene calls are TRBV6-4 and TRBJ2-1; perhaps D is TRBD1 or TRBD2 (5 bases each). Trimming shortened V by 3 bases and J by 8 bases, and 17 bases separated the two germline ends. The CDR3 covers 15 residues. Germline assignment: CDR1 MRHNA and CDR2 SNTAGT.

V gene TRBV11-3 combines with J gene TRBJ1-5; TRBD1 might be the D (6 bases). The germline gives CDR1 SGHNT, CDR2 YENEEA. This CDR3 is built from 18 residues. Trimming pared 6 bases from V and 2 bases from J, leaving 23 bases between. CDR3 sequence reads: CASSREGPRDIGNQPQHF. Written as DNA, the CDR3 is TGTGCCAGCAGTAGAGAAGGGCCCCGGGACATTGGCAATCAGCCCCAGCATTTT.

The CDR3 reads CASSLNGGGNQPQHF. The DNA for the CDR3 is TGTGCCAGCAGTCTCAACGGGGGGGGCAATCAGCCCCAGCATTTT. The J gene is TRBJ1-5, the V gene TRBV27; weak D call: TRBD1 (5 bases). The CDR3 extends over 15 amino acids. Trimming shortened V by 5 bases and J by 2 bases, and 13 bases separated the two germline ends. From germline, CDR1 is MNHEY and CDR2 SMNVEV (reference sequence).

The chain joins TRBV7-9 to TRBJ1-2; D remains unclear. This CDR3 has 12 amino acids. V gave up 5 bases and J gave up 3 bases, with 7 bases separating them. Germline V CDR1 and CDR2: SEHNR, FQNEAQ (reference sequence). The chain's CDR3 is CASSPADYGYTF. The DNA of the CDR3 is TGTGCCAGCAGCCCGGCGGACTATGGCTACACCTTC.

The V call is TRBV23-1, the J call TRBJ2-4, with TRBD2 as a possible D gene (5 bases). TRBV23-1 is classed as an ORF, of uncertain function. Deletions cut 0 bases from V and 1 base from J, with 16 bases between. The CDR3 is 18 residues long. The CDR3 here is CASSQSRVLGEAKNIQYF. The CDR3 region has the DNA TGCGCCAGCAGTCAATCGAGGGTGCTGGGTGAGGCCAAAAACATTCAGTACTTC.